One and the same sample provided the 22 T cell receptor beta chains below, sequenced in a study of blood T cell repertoires in COVID-19 (TCRdb year 2020). The receptor library was made with the immunoSEQ multiplex PCR assay. The table was pulled from immuneACCESS by TCRdb, which kept in-frame rearrangements only. Such tables lose some clones; where checked, under half of the loss comes from unresolved V genes, and the rest has no known cause. The sample data list 330,000 or so clones, and over 75% of these were observed just once. The leading ten clones occupy about 5% of the sample. The sequenced material came from PBMCs or T cells enriched from blood (not recorded which). The receptors derive from a man younger than 45 who had recovered from COVID-19.

V usage is TRBV4-1 and J usage is TRBJ2-3; TRBD2 matches 8 bases. Germline trimming cut 8 bases from V and 4 bases from J; bases unmatched to any gene: 11. CDR3 size: 15 residues. Germline V CDR1 and CDR2: MGHRA, YSYEKL. The CDR3 DNA is TGCGCCAGCTGCCCAACGGGGGGGCGCGCAGATACGCAGTATTTT. Translating it yields CASCPTGGRADTQYF.

This sequence joins TRBV9 and TRBJ2-3; 10 bases match TRBD2. This CDR3 comprises 15 residues. The germline V gene encodes CDR1 SGDLS and CDR2 YYNGEE. V lost 3 bases, J lost 4 bases, and 5 bases stayed unmatched. The CDR3 sequence: CASSAQRGGADTQYF. The CDR3 bases are TGTGCCAGCAGCGCCCAGCGGGGGGGCGCAGATACGCAGTATTTT.

The chain joins TRBV27 to TRBJ1-5; TRBD1 matches at 9 bases. Trimming cost V 4 bases and J 5 bases; bases outside gene matches: 3. CDR3 size: 14 residues. Germline CDR1 reads MNHEY; CDR2 reads SMNVEV (reference sequence). The CDR3 DNA is TGTGCCAGCAGTTGGACAGGGGTCGATCAGCCCCAGCATTTT. It codes for CASSWTGVDQPQHF.

The chain is built from TRBV2 and TRBJ1-6; no reliable D call. In germline, CDR1 is SNHLY, CDR2 FYNNEI. Trimming shortened V by 3 bases and J by 7 bases, and 16 bases separated the two germline ends. The CDR3 contains 16 residues. CDR3 coding DNA: TGTGCCAGCAGTGACGGTCCGCGGGAAAGCAATTCACCCCTCCACTTT. Its translation: CASSDGPRESNSPLHF.

The chain combines TRBV3-1 (or the pseudogene TRBV3-2) with TRBJ2-3; 7 positions agree with TRBD1. Germline CDR1 is LGHDT and CDR2 is YNNKEL (reference sequence). J was trimmed by 14 bases and V by 1 base; bases with no gene match: 9. The CDR3 runs to 13 residues. The CDR3 DNA sequence: TGTGCCAGCAGCCAAGCACGGACAGGTAGGGGGTATTTT. This gives the protein CASSQARTGRGYF.

For the CDR3, the DNA is TGTGCCAGCAGTGAATGGGGGCCGAGCAATCAGCCCCAGCATTTT. It codes for CASSEWGPSNQPQHF. J is TRBJ1-5 and V is TRBV6-1; maybe TRBD1 (6 bases). V lost 2 bases and J lost 1, with 9 bases in between. The CDR3 covers 15 residues. Germline V CDR1 and CDR2: MNHNS, SASEGT.

J is TRBJ2-3 and V is TRBV18, with 7 bases that match TRBD1. The CDR3 has 16 amino acids. V lost 0 bases, J lost 2 bases, and 5 bases stayed unmatched. The germline V gene encodes CDR1 KGHSH and CDR2 LQKENI. The CDR3 sequence: CASSPPIGTVTDTQYF. The DNA of the CDR3 is TGTGCCAGCTCACCACCGATAGGGACAGTCACAGATACGCAGTATTTT.

The V gene is TRBV13, the J gene TRBJ2-7, with 8 bases matching TRBD2. The CDR3 contains 17 residues. V trimming: 5 bases; J trimming: 0 bases; junction bases outside the gene matches: 12. Germline V gene data show CDR1 as PRHDT and CDR2 as FYEKMQ (reference sequence). The CDR3 sequence: CASSPRGEIKSSYEQYF. The DNA for the CDR3 is TGTGCCAGCAGCCCGCGGGGGGAGATCAAAAGCTCCTACGAGCAGTACTTC. Complete variable domain (other parts from reference TRBV13 and TRBJ2-7): AAGVIQSPRHLIKEKRETATLKCYPIPRHDTVYWYQQGPGQDPQFLISFYEKMQSDKGSIPDRFSAQQFSDYHSELNMSSLELGDSALYFCASSPRGEIKSSYEQYFGPGTRLTVT.

V usage is TRBV6-1 and J usage is TRBJ1-1; D possibly corresponds to TRBD1 (6 bases). Trimming took 0 bases from V and 0 from J, leaving 17 bases between them. Germline assignment: CDR1 MNHNS and CDR2 SASEGT. CDR3 length: 18 residues. The CDR3 coding sequence is TGTGCCAGCAGTGAAGCGCTTGGGCAGGGGACCATGAACACTGAAGCTTTCTTT. It translates to CASSEALGQGTMNTEAFF.

V usage is TRBV11-2 and J usage is TRBJ1-2; D call uncertain. Germline V gene lookup returns CDR1 SGHAT and CDR2 FQNNGV. The CDR3 consists of 17 residues. Trimming stripped 0 bases from V and 0 bases from J, with 14 bases between. CDR3 nucleotides: TGTGCCAGCAGCTTAGAACAGATACCTTTAGCTAACTATGGCTACACCTTC. Protein: CASSLEQIPLANYGYTF.

This clone was seen just once. V gene TRBV9 combines with J gene TRBJ1-2, with D maybe TRBD1 (6 bases). The CDR3 runs 14 residues. Germline CDR1 reads SGDLS; CDR2 reads YYNGEE. V shed 4 bases and J shed 10 bases, with 20 bases lying between them. CDR3 bases: TGTGCCAGCAGCTCCCAGGGGAGGGCCGCGGCCTACACCTTC. This gives the protein CASSSQGRAAAYTF.

This rearrangement joins TRBV7-8 to TRBJ1-5; 12 bases align to TRBD1. V shed 2 bases and J 6 bases; nucleotides not matched to a gene: 5. The CDR3 is 16 residues long. CDR1 and CDR2 from the germline V gene are SGHVS and FQNEAQ. For the CDR3, the DNA is TGTGCCAGCAGCTTATCGGGGACAGGGGGCAGTCAGCCCCAGCATTTT. Protein product: CASSLSGTGGSQPQHF.

The chain combines TRBV27 with TRBJ2-7, with D maybe TRBD2 (5 bases). The CDR3 sequence is 14 residues long. Deletions cut 5 bases from V and 3 bases from J, with 14 bases between. Germline V CDR1 and CDR2: MNHEY, SMNVEV (reference sequence). For the CDR3, the DNA is TGTGCCAGCAGTCCTAAGGAGGTTCGCTACGAGCAGTACTTC. The encoded protein is CASSPKEVRYEQYF.

CDR3 residues: CASSQARGGTGKNIQYF. The CDR3 nucleotides read TGTGCCAGCAGCCAAGCCCGAGGGGGGACAGGAAAAAACATTCAGTACTTC. This chain links TRBV14 with TRBJ2-4; 8 bases are a match to TRBD1. Germline trimming cut 1 base from V and 4 bases from J; bases unmatched to any gene: 9. CDR1 SGHDN and CDR2 FVKESK come from the germline V gene. The CDR3 is 17 residues long.

With respect to this clone: Other DNA sequences from this sample encode an identical CDR3 as well. The CDR3, as DNA: TGTGCCAGCAGCGTAGGTGGGGGGTCCTACAATGAGCAGTTCTTC. As protein: CASSVGGGSYNEQFF. The chain recombines TRBV9 with TRBJ2-1, with D tentatively TRBD2 (6 bases). Germline CDR1 SGDLS, CDR2 YYNGEE. V lost 0 bases and J lost 1, with 8 bases in between. The CDR3 extends over 15 amino acids.

V gene TRBV9 combines with J gene TRBJ1-2, with TRBD1 identical over 8 bases. This CDR3 is 16 amino acids long. The junction had 4 bases not matched to a gene; V was cut back by 0 bases and J by 0 bases. CDR1 is SGDLS, CDR2 YYNGEE, per germline. The CDR3 DNA sequence: TGTGCCAGCAGCGTAGGTGCAGGGGGCTCTAACTATGGCTACACCTTC. It is translated as CASSVGAGGSNYGYTF.

The chain combines TRBV4-1 with TRBJ1-2, with 8 nucleotides matching TRBD1. Trimming took 1 base from V and 0 from J; bases not matched to a gene: 4. The germline V gene has CDR1 MGHRA and CDR2 YSYEKL. The CDR3 totals 16 residues. The CDR3 is CASSQGDRTPNYGYTF. The CDR3 coding sequence is TGCGCCAGCAGCCAAGGGGACAGGACCCCTAACTATGGCTACACCTTC.

The genes are TRBV12-3 or TRBV12-4 and TRBJ2-7; 7 nucleotides agree with TRBD2. This CDR3 contains 13 residues. The ends lost 5 bases at V and 6 bases at J; junction bases unmatched: 7. The CDR3 nucleotides are TGTGCCAGCAGTCCCGGACTAGTCGGCGAGCAGTACTTC. As protein: CASSPGLVGEQYF.

The chain joins TRBV24-1 to TRBJ1-5; TRBD1 is a possible D gene (5 bases). This CDR3 comprises 17 residues. The germline V gene has CDR1 KGHDR and CDR2 SFDVKD. Between the trimmed V and J ends, which lost 5 bases and 1 base, there was a span of 17 bases. CDR3 in amino acids: CATSAGGGGGSNQPQHF. Here the CDR3 DNA reads TGTGCCACCAGTGCTGGTGGCGGGGGTGGAAGCAATCAGCCCCAGCATTTT.

The chain employs TRBV6-1 and TRBJ2-1; 7 bases map to TRBD1. V lost 2 bases and J lost 5; bases outside the gene matches: 9. Germline loops: CDR1 MNHNS, CDR2 SASEGT. The CDR3 loop spans 16 amino acids. As DNA, the CDR3 is TGTGCCAGCAGTGAACCGTACAGGGGCCTCGACAATGAGCAGTTCTTC. Translated: CASSEPYRGLDNEQFF.

The table lists this clone with a count of one. The gene calls are TRBV27 and TRBJ1-4; D might be TRBD1 (6 bases). Trimming removed 5 bases at V and 5 bases at J, with 18 bases between. The CDR3 has 16 residues. The V gene's germline CDR1 is MNHEY and CDR2 SMNVEV (reference sequence). The CDR3: CASSPRGGPRNEKLFF. For the CDR3, the DNA is TGTGCCAGCAGTCCTCGAGGGGGACCCAGGAATGAAAAACTGTTTTTT.

The V gene is TRBV4-2, the J gene TRBJ2-5; TRBD1 matches at 11 bases. The J segment lost 3 bases and the V segment lost 4 bases, leaving 1 base of the junction unmatched. The CDR3 extends over 14 amino acids. CDR1 is LGHNA and CDR2 is YNFKEQ in the germline V gene. Here the CDR3 DNA reads TGTGCCAGCAGCCGGGGACAGGGGGAAGAGACCCAGTACTTC. Protein sequence: CASSRGQGEETQYF.